This TCR beta chain was captured in a study of cytomegalovirus exposure and HLA in healthy donors. Findings of the study overall: When a later analysis was performed, an Asian-associated ancestry cluster reportedly had fewer N-insertions than the approximately 700-donor mean.

Comment on this clone: Its target is unknown.

PCR primers comprised 60 Vbeta and 13 Jbeta primers. The table came from immunoSEQ multiplex PCR; TCRdb's copy has only in-frame clones and leaves some out. In the table there are some 120,000 clones, 70% to 80% of which are singletons. The specimen sequenced was PBMCs. This TCR derives from a man aged 30-40 years in good health and CMV-seronegative.

Here the CDR3 DNA reads TGTGCCAGCAGATCCGGGTTATATGAAAAACTGTTTTTT. The encoded protein is CASRSGLYEKLFF. This chain links TRBV7-9 with TRBJ1-4; D remains ambiguous. The CDR3 runs 13 residues. V dropped 6 bases and J dropped 6 bases, with 11 bases sitting between them. CDR1 SEHNR and CDR2 FQNEAQ come from the germline V gene (reference sequence).